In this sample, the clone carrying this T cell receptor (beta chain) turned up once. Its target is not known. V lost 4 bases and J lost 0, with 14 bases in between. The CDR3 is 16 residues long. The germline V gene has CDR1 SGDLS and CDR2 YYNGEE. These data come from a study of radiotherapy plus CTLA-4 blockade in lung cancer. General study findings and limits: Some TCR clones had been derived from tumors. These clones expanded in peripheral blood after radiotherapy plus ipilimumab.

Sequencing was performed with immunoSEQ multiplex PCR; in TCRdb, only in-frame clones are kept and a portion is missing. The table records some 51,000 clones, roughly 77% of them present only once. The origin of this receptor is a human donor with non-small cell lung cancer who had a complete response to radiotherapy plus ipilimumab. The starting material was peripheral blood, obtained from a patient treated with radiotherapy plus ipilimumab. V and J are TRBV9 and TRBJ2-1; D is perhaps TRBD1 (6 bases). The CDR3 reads CASSTRRGSSYNEQFF. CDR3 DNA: TGTGCCAGCAGCACACGAAGGGGGAGCTCCTACAATGAGCAGTTCTTC.